In this sample, the clone carrying this T cell receptor beta chain turned up a few times. These data belong to a study of identical twins. Template switching (which added a universal primer site) was used, and cDNA carried unique molecular identifiers. One entry per CDR3 protein results from TCRdb running MiXCR on the 5' RACE reads. The sample contains approximately 190,000 distinct CDR3 sequences, around a sixth of which appear only once. V lost 5 bases, J lost 0 bases, and 21 bases lay in between. Per the germline V gene, CDR1 is SGHVS and CDR2 is FNYEAQ. The CDR3 spans 18 residues. These sequences were also reported in another study, on T cells expressing NK-cell markers. In that study: In about six donors, dominant CD3+CD56+NKG2C+ clones formed roughly 1.0-7.5% of CD8+ cells. These clonotypes, the leaders elsewhere, also led the CD3+CD56-NKG2C+ fraction in several donors.

The TCR comes from a woman aged 18-29 years in good health. The chain combines TRBV7-6 with TRBJ2-3, with D maybe TRBD1 (6 bases). The source material was CD8+ T cells sorted from blood. The CDR3 sequence is CASSTRQEVIPSTDTQYF. In DNA, the CDR3 is TGTGCCAGCAGCACTCGACAGGAAGTTATCCCCAGCACAGATACGCAGTATTTT.